Below, one TCR beta chain is given with its context. This sample was included in a study of OX40 agonist ivuxolimab in advanced cancers. Clones were read by immunoSEQ multiplex PCR, and TCRdb kept only the in-frame ones, dropping some. Of 50,000 to 65,000 clones listed, around 90% are singletons. CDR3 size: 12 residues. Per germline, CDR1 GTSNPN and CDR2 SVGIG (reference sequence). The V gene lost 7 bases and the J gene lost 7 bases, with 14 bases spanning the gap. The sample was CD4+ or CD8+ T cells sorted from blood, taken in a trial of the OX40 agonist ivuxolimab. The origin of this receptor is an adult with an advanced solid tumor such as melanoma, head and neck, liver or kidney cancer. The chain couples TRBV30 to TRBJ2-1; no clear D. The CDR3 DNA reads TGTGCCTTGTCATATGGGATGAATGAGCAGTTCTTC. It yields the protein CALSYGMNEQFF.